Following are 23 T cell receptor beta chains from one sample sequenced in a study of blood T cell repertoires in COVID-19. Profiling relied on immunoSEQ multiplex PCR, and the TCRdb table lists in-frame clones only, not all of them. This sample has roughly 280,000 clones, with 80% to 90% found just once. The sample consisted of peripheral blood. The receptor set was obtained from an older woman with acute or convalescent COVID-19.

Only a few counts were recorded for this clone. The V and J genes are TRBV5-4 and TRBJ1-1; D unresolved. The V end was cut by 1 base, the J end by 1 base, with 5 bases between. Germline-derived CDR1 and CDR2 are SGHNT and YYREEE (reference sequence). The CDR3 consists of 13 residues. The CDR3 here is CASSLIQNTEAFF. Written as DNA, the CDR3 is TGTGCCAGCAGCTTGATACAGAACACTGAAGCTTTCTTT.

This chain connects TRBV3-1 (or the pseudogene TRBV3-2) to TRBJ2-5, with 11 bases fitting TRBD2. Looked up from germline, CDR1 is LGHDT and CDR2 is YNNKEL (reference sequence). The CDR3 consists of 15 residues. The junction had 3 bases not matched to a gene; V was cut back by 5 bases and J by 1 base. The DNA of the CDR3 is TGTGCCAGCAGCAAACTAGCGGGGGCCCAAGAGACCCAGTACTTC. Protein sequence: CASSKLAGAQETQYF.

The CDR3 sequence: CASSLGGGAPNEQFF. The DNA for the CDR3 is TGTGCCAGCAGTTTAGGAGGGGGGGCGCCAAATGAGCAGTTCTTC. This sequence joins TRBV27 and TRBJ2-1; perhaps TRBD2 as D (7 bases). CDR1 is MNHEY and CDR2 is SMNVEV in the germline V gene (reference sequence). This CDR3 spans 15 amino acids. Deletions cut 2 bases from V and 7 bases from J, with 15 bases between.

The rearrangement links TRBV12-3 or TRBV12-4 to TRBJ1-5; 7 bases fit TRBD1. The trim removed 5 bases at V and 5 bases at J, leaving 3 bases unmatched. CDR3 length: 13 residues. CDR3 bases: TGTGCCAGCAGTGAGGGGGCATATCAGCCCCAGCATTTT. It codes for CASSEGAYQPQHF.

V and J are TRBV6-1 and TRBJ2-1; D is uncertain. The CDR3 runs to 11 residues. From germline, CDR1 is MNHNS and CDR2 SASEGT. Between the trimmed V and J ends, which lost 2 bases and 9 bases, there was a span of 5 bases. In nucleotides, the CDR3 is TGTGCCAGCAGTGAATTTCGTGAGCAGTTCTTC. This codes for CASSEFREQFF.

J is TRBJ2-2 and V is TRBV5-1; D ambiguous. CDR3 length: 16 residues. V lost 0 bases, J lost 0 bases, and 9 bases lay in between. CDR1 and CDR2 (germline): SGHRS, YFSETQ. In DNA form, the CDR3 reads TGCGCCAGCAGCTTGGTATTCGGGTCGAACACCGGGGAGCTGTTTTTT. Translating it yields CASSLVFGSNTGELFF.

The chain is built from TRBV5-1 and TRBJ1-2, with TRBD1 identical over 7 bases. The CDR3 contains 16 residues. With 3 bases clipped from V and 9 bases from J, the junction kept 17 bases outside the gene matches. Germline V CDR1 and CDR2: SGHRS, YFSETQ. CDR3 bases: TGCGCCAGCAGCTCCCGGGACGGAGGGACAGACTACAGCTACACCTTC. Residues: CASSSRDGGTDYSYTF.

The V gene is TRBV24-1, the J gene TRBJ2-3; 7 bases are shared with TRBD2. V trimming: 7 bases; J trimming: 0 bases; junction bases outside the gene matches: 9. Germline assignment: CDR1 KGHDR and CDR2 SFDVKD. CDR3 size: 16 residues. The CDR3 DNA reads TGTGCCACCAGCCCTAGTGGACTAGTGAGCACAGATACGCAGTATTTT. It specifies CATSPSGLVSTDTQYF.

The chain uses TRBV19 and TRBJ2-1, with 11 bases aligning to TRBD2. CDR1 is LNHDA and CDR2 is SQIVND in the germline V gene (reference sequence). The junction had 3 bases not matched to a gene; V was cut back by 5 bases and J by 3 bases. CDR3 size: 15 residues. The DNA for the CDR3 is TGTGCCAGTAGTTTACTAGCGGGGGACTACAATGAGCAGTTCTTC. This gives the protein CASSLLAGDYNEQFF.

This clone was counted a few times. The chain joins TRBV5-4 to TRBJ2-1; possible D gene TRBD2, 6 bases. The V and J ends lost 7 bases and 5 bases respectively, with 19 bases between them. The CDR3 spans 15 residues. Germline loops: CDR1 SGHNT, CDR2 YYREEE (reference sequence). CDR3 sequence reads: CASGPGLRDNNEQFF. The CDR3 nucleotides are TGTGCCAGCGGCCCGGGACTCAGGGATAACAATGAGCAGTTCTTC.

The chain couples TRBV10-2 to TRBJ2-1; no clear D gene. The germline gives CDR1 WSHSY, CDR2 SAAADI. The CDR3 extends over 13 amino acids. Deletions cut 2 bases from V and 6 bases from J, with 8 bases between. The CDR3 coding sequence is TGCGCCAGCAGTGAGATTTCGAGCAATGAGCAGTTCTTC. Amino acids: CASSEISSNEQFF.

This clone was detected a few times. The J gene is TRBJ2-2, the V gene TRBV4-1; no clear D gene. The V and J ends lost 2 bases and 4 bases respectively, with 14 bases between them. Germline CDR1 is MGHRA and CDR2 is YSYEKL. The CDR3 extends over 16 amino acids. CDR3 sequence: CASSQLAGVSTGELFF. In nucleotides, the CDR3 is TGCGCCAGCAGCCAACTGGCCGGAGTCTCCACCGGGGAGCTGTTTTTT.

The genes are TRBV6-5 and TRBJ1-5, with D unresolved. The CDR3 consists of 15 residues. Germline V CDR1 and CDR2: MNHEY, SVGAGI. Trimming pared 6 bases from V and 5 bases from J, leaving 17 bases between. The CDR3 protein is CASRPNLDIDQPQHF. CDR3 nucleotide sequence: TGTGCCAGCAGGCCCAATCTTGATATAGATCAGCCCCAGCATTTT.

This CDR3 is CAWSGASGQGVSPLHF. The CDR3 region has the DNA TGTGCCTGGAGTGGCGCCTCGGGACAGGGGGTTTCACCCCTCCACTTT. This chain uses TRBV30 with TRBJ1-6; 11 bases map to TRBD1. This CDR3 region has 16 residues. Germline V CDR1 and CDR2: GTSNPN, SVGIG (reference sequence). The trim removed 1 base at V and 9 bases at J, leaving 8 bases unmatched. The whole variable domain, remainder taken from reference TRBV30 and TRBJ1-6, is SQTIHQWPATLVQPVGSPLSLECTVEGTSNPNLYWYRQAAGRGLQLLFYSVGIGQISSEVPQNLSASRPQDRQFILSSKKLLLSDSGFYLCAWSGASGQGVSPLHFGNGTRLTVT.

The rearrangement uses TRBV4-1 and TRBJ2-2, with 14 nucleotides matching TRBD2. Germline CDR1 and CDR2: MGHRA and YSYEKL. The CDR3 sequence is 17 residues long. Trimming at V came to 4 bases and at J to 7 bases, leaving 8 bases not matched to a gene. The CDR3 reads CASSRGGLAGGDGELFF. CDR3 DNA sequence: TGCGCCAGCAGCCGAGGCGGACTAGCGGGGGGTGACGGGGAGCTGTTTTTT.

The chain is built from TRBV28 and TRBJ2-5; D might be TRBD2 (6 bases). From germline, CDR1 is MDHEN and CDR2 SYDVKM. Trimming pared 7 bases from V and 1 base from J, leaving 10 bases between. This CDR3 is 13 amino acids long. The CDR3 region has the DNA TGTGCCAGCATGCGGGGAACCCAAGAGACCCAGTACTTC. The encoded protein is CASMRGTQETQYF. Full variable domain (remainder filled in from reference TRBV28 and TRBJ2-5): DVKVTQSSRYLVKRTGEKVFLECVQDMDHENMFWYRQDPGLGLRLIYFSYDVKMKEKGDIPEGYSVSREKKERFSLILESASTNQTSMYLCASMRGTQETQYFGPGTRLLVL.

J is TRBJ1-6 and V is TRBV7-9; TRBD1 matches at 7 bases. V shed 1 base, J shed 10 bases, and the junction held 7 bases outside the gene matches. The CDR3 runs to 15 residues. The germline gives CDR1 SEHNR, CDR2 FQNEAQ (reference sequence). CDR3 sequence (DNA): TGTGCCAGCAGCTTAGACTTGGGACAGCGCTCACCCCTCCACTTT. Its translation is CASSLDLGQRSPLHF. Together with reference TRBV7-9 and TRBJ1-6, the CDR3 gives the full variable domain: DTGVSQNPRHKITKRGQNVTFRCDPISEHNRLYWYRQTLGQGPEFLTYFQNEAQLEKSRLLSDRFSAERPKGSFSTLEIQRTEQGDSAMYLCASSLDLGQRSPLHFGNGTRLTVT.

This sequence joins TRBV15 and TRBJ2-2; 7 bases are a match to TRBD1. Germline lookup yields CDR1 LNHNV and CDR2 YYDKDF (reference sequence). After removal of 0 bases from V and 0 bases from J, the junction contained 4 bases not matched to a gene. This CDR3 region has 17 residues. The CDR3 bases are TGTGCCACCAGCAGAGATCTAGACAGGGCGAACACCGGGGAGCTGTTTTTT. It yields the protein CATSRDLDRANTGELFF.

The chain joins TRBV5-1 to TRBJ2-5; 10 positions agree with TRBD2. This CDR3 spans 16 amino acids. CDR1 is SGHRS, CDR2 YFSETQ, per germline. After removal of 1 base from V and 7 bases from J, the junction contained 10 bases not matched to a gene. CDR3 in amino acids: CASSLSPAGGPVTQYF. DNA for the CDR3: TGCGCCAGCAGCTTGTCACCAGCGGGGGGGCCGGTGACCCAGTACTTC.

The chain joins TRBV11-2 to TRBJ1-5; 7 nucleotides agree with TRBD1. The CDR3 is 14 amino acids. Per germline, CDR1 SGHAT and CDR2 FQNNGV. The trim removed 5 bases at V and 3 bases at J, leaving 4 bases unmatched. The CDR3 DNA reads TGTGCCAGCAGCCCGGACAGGAACAATCAGCCCCAGCATTTT. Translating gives CASSPDRNNQPQHF.

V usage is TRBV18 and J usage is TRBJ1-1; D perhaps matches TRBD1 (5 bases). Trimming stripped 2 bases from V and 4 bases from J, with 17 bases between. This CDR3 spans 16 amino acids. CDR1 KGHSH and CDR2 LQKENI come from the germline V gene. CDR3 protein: CASSPVIGDSITEAFF. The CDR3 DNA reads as TGTGCCAGCTCACCAGTGATAGGGGATTCAATCACTGAAGCTTTCTTT. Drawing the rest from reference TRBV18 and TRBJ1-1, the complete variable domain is NAGVMQNPRHLVRRRGQEARLRCSPMKGHSHVYWYRQLPEEGLKFMVYLQKENIIDESGMPKERFSAEFPKEGPSILRIQQVVRGDSAAYFCASSPVIGDSITEAFFGQGTRLTVV.

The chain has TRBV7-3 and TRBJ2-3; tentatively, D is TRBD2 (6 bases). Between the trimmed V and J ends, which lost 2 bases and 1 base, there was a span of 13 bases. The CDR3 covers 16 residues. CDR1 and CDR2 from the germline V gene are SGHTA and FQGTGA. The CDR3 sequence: CASSLGAGGGTDTQYF. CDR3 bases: TGTGCCAGCAGCTTAGGGGCGGGCGGGGGCACAGATACGCAGTATTTT. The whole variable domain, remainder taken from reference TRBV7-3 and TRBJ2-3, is GAGVSQTPSNKVTEKGKYVELRCDPISGHTALYWYRQSLGQGPEFLIYFQGTGAADDSGLPNDRFFAVRPEGSVSTLKIQRTERGDSAVYLCASSLGAGGGTDTQYFGPGTRLTVL.

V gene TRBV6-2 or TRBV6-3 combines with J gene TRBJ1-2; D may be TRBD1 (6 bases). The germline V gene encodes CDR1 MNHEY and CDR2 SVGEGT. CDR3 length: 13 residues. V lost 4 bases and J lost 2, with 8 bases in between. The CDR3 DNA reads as TGTGCCAGCAGTTCCACAGGGAACTATGGCTACACCTTC. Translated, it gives CASSSTGNYGYTF.